Below are 19 T cell receptor beta chains sequenced from a single sample in a study of cytomegalovirus exposure and HLA in healthy donors. The primer mix had 60 Vbeta and 13 Jbeta primers. Clones were read by immunoSEQ multiplex PCR, and TCRdb kept only the in-frame ones, dropping some. The sample carries more than 50,000 clones, over 60% recorded once. Sequencing was carried out using PBMCs. The receptors derive from a man aged 50 to 59 in good health and CMV-seropositive.

CDR3 residues: CASSLSGGSDTEAFF. CDR3 bases: TGTGCCAGCAGTTTAAGTGGGGGCAGTGACACTGAAGCTTTCTTT. V and J are TRBV28 and TRBJ1-1; tentatively, D is TRBD1 (6 bases). This CDR3 spans 15 amino acids. Trimming took 2 bases from V and 3 from J, leaving 13 bases between them. Germline-derived CDR1 and CDR2 are MDHEN and SYDVKM.

The genes are TRBV6-1 and TRBJ2-4, with 10 nucleotides matching TRBD2. Germline trimming cut 3 bases from V and 0 bases from J; bases unmatched to any gene: 5. The CDR3 loop spans 17 amino acids. CDR1 is MNHNS and CDR2 is SASEGT in the germline V gene. CDR3 sequence (DNA): TGTGCCAGCAGTGACCTAGCGGGGGCCCTAGCCAAAAACATTCAGTACTTC. Amino acids: CASSDLAGALAKNIQYF.

In this sample, this clone turned up a few times. The J gene is TRBJ1-1, the V gene TRBV30; D might be TRBD1 (6 bases). This CDR3 has 13 residues. The germline V gene has CDR1 GTSNPN and CDR2 SVGIG (reference sequence). V was trimmed by 4 bases and J by 4 bases, leaving 13 bases between them. The CDR3 DNA sequence: TGTGCCTGGAACTGGCAGGGGACCACTGAAGCTTTCTTT. Its translation is CAWNWQGTTEAFF.

The chain joins TRBV30 to TRBJ1-2, with TRBD1 as a possible D gene (6 bases). The length of the CDR3 is 13 residues. V shed 8 bases and J shed 8 bases, with 21 bases lying between them. Per germline, CDR1 GTSNPN and CDR2 SVGIG (reference sequence). This CDR3 reads CANFLGGPLGYTF. DNA of the CDR3: TGTGCCAACTTCTTGGGGGGGCCACTAGGCTACACCTTC. The variable domain in full, completed from reference TRBV30 and TRBJ1-2, reads SQTIHQWPATLVQPVGSPLSLECTVEGTSNPNLYWYRQAAGRGLQLLFYSVGIGQISSEVPQNLSASRPQDRQFILSSKKLLLSDSGFYLCANFLGGPLGYTFGSGTRLTVV.

The V gene is TRBV11-2, the J gene TRBJ2-5; the match to TRBD1 covers 7 bases. Germline trimming cut 7 bases from V and 7 bases from J; bases unmatched to any gene: 6. This CDR3 region has 12 residues. Looked up from germline, CDR1 is SGHAT and CDR2 is FQNNGV. CDR3 amino acids: CASKGQSWTQYF. The CDR3 region has the DNA TGTGCCAGCAAGGGACAGTCTTGGACCCAGTACTTC.

This chain connects TRBV27 to TRBJ1-2; 9 nucleotides agree with TRBD1. V lost 6 bases to trimming and J lost 3 bases; unmatched junction nucleotides: 8. CDR1 and CDR2 from the germline V gene are MNHEY and SMNVEV (reference sequence). The CDR3 has 15 residues. CDR3 loop: CASSSLDRGYYGYTF. The CDR3, as DNA: TGTGCCAGCAGCTCGCTGGACAGGGGCTACTATGGCTACACCTTC.

This chain uses TRBV15 with TRBJ2-5, with D tentatively TRBD1 (6 bases). Germline-derived CDR1 and CDR2 are LNHNV and YYDKDF (reference sequence). V was trimmed by 1 base and J by 3 bases, leaving 12 bases between them. This CDR3 spans 15 amino acids. The CDR3, as DNA: TGTGCCACCAGCAGAGGGGGTGGGGGCGAAGAGACCCAGTACTTC. Its translation: CATSRGGGGEETQYF.

This clone was detected once. This chain joins TRBV27 and TRBJ2-7, with a possible D match to TRBD1 (5 bases). Trimming took off 1 base at V and 1 base at J, with 8 bases between the two ends. Germline CDR1 reads MNHEY; CDR2 reads SMNVEV (reference sequence). The CDR3 is 14 residues long. The CDR3 DNA follows: TGTGCCAGCAGTTTATTCAGACAGTCCTACGAGCAGTACTTC. It specifies CASSLFRQSYEQYF.

The V and J genes are TRBV12-5 and TRBJ1-1; D perhaps matches TRBD1 (5 bases). The V gene's germline CDR1 is LGHNT and CDR2 FRNRAP. Trimming left V 6 bases short and J 1 base short, with 15 bases between. The CDR3 is 15 amino acids. CDR3 protein: CASGREGFPNTEAFF. The CDR3 coding sequence is TGTGCTAGTGGCAGGGAGGGATTCCCGAACACTGAAGCTTTCTTT.

The rearrangement joins TRBV10-3 to TRBJ1-1, with D unresolved. The ends were cut back, 8 bases at V and 1 base at J, with 11 bases in the middle. The germline CDR1 and CDR2 sequences are ENHRY and SYGVKD. The CDR3 runs to 13 residues. Here the CDR3 DNA reads TGTGCCATCCTCGAGAGGGAGAACACTGAAGCTTTCTTT. It yields the protein CAILERENTEAFF.

The chain combines TRBV5-1 with TRBJ1-1; tentative D call: TRBD1 (5 bases). The CDR3 sequence is 16 residues long. Germline V gene lookup returns CDR1 SGHRS and CDR2 YFSETQ. V was pared by 0 bases and J by 1 base, with 13 bases between. Here the CDR3 DNA reads TGCGCCAGCAGCTTGGGTCTATCAAGGGGGAACACTGAAGCTTTCTTT. This sequence encodes CASSLGLSRGNTEAFF.

The rearrangement links TRBV6-5 to TRBJ2-6, with 7 bases that match TRBD1. Trimming took 11 bases from V and 2 from J; bases not matched to a gene: 6. The CDR3 is 14 amino acids. CDR1 MNHEY and CDR2 SVGAGI come from the germline V gene. Written as DNA, the CDR3 is TGTGCCGCAACTCAGGGGGCTGGGGCCAACGTCCTGACTTTC. Protein: CAATQGAGANVLTF.

The chain is built from TRBV6-5 and TRBJ1-1, with a weak D call TRBD1 (5 bases). Germline values: CDR1 MNHEY, CDR2 SVGAGI. This CDR3 region has 15 residues. With 5 bases removed from V and 5 bases from J, the gap between germline ends came to 18 bases. CDR3 nucleotides: TGTGCCAGCAGTCCCCCCGGCGGGGGGGGGACTGAAGCTTTCTTT. It translates to CASSPPGGGGTEAFF.

The rearrangement uses TRBV29-1 and TRBJ2-3; D is perhaps TRBD2 (6 bases). Germline lookup yields CDR1 SQVTM and CDR2 ANQGSEA. With 4 bases removed from V and 1 base from J, the gap between germline ends came to 12 bases. This CDR3 is 14 amino acids long. The DNA of the CDR3 is TGCAGCGTTGTTGGGTTAGCGGGCACAGATACGCAGTATTTT. It translates to CSVVGLAGTDTQYF.

A few counts support this clone. The chain is built from TRBV19 and TRBJ2-1, with no clear D. This CDR3 is 15 amino acids long. Germline V lookup: CDR1 LNHDA, CDR2 SQIVND (reference sequence). V lost 2 bases and J lost 13, with 21 bases in between. The CDR3 DNA follows: TGTGCCAGTAGTATACCCCGGGTTCGGATGGTTGAACAGTTCTTC. Its protein is CASSIPRVRMVEQFF.

The CDR3 coding sequence is TGTGCTAGTGCCCAGGGCTTGAGCTCCTACAATGAGCAGTTCTTC. Translation: CASAQGLSSYNEQFF. The chain combines TRBV12-5 with TRBJ2-1, with a possible D match to TRBD1 (5 bases). V was shortened by 7 bases and J by 0 bases, with 13 bases between the two germline ends. Per germline, CDR1 LGHNT and CDR2 FRNRAP. The CDR3 is 15 residues long.

This clone was detected only a few times. The chain combines TRBV19 with TRBJ1-1, with D maybe TRBD1 (6 bases). CDR3 length: 13 residues. Germline V gene data show CDR1 as LNHDA and CDR2 as SQIVND (reference sequence). The V and J ends lost 6 bases and 8 bases respectively, with 16 bases between them. The CDR3 nucleotides read TGTGCCAGTAGAGGGGGTCGAAGTACGGAAGCTTTCTTT. Translation gives CASRGGRSTEAFF.

This chain links TRBV7-2 with TRBJ2-1; 7 positions match TRBD1. CDR3 length: 16 amino acids. Germline V lookup: CDR1 SGHTA, CDR2 FQGNSA. Trimming took 1 base from V and 4 from J; bases not matched to a gene: 7. The CDR3 sequence: CASSLVGGQVYNEQFF. Written as DNA, the CDR3 is TGTGCCAGCAGCTTAGTGGGCGGACAGGTTTACAATGAGCAGTTCTTC.

Concerning this clone itself: Distinct nucleotide sequences in the sample also encode this CDR3. CDR3 DNA sequence: TGTGCCAGCAGTACAGGGGGCTCGAACACTGAAGCTTTCTTT. Its translation: CASSTGGSNTEAFF. This rearrangement joins TRBV5-6 to TRBJ1-1, with TRBD1 matching 9 bases. Germline CDR1 and CDR2: SGHDT and YYEEEE. The CDR3 covers 14 residues. With V trimmed by 5 bases and J by 1 base, 3 bases remained unmatched.